A single sample gave rise to the 32 T cell receptor beta chains below, sequenced in a study of low-dose radiotherapy and immunotherapy resistance in tumors. Primers used for first-strand cDNA, a TRAV- and TRBV-specific set, covered both alpha and beta chains. TCRs were put through approximately 21 PCR cycles of amplification with Phusion. A constant-region primer and the V-primer adapter served as the primer pair. TCRdb called the reads again in MiXCR, with one record for every CDR3 protein. The sample contains under 20,000 distinct CDR3 sequences, about 74% of which appear only once. The receptors were sampled from a human donor with advanced metastatic prostate, ovarian, gallbladder or colorectal cancer (not recorded which). This table probably holds off-target reads from a library built for another chain.

The genes are TRBV7-2 and TRBJ1-3, with D maybe TRBD1 (6 bases). Trimming pared 5 bases from V and 0 bases from J, leaving 11 bases between. The germline CDR1 and CDR2 sequences are SGHTA and FQGNSA. The CDR3 consists of 15 residues. The CDR3 DNA follows: TGTGCCAGCAGCGTAACAGGGAACTCTGGAAACACCATATATTTT. It is translated as CASSVTGNSGNTIYF.

This chain joins TRBV6-2 or TRBV6-3 and TRBJ1-5, with a weak D call TRBD1 (5 bases). Germline V gives CDR1 MNHEY, CDR2 SVGEGT. There are 13 residues in the CDR3. Trimming cost V 6 bases and J 6 bases, with 12 bases left between them. The CDR3 region is CASRPDRGQPQHF. The CDR3 bases are TGTGCCAGCAGACCCGATAGGGGTCAGCCCCAGCATTTT.

The rearrangement links TRBV6-6 to TRBJ2-7, with 7 bases lining up with TRBD2. The CDR3 contains 15 residues. The J segment lost 5 bases and the V segment lost 5 bases, leaving 12 bases of the junction unmatched. Germline assignment: CDR1 MNHNY and CDR2 SVGAGI (reference sequence). The CDR3 protein is CASSRLRTRDHEQYF. The CDR3, as DNA: TGTGCCAGCAGTCGTCTGCGGACTAGGGACCACGAGCAGTACTTC.

The chain is built from TRBV5-1 and TRBJ2-7; 12 bases match TRBD2. Unmatched junction bases numbered 7, after V lost 2 bases and J lost 7 bases. The germline V gene encodes CDR1 SGHRS and CDR2 YFSETQ. The CDR3 totals 15 residues. CDR3 in DNA: TGCGCCAGCAGCTTTCCGACTAGCGGGAGTTCTGAGCAGTACTTC. It yields the protein CASSFPTSGSSEQYF.

The CDR3 coding sequence is TGTGCCAGCCAGATTTTCGAAGGGAACACCGGGGAGCTGTTTTTT. It encodes CASQIFEGNTGELFF. This chain links TRBV12-3 or TRBV12-4 with TRBJ2-2; D call uncertain. V was cut by 8 bases and J by 1 base, with 14 bases left in between. This CDR3 spans 15 amino acids.

This clonotype was counted a few times. V gene TRBV10-3 combines with J gene TRBJ2-1; D not resolved. Trimming took off 0 bases at V and 3 bases at J, with 3 bases between the two ends. Germline V gives CDR1 ENHRY, CDR2 SYGVKD. There are 13 residues in the CDR3. As DNA, the CDR3 is TGTGCCATCAGTGAGTCGAACTACAATGAGCAGTTCTTC. Translation: CAISESNYNEQFF.

Only a few counts were recorded for this clonotype. This chain links TRBV7-1 with TRBJ2-2, with 11 bases matching TRBD2. TRBV7-1 is an open reading frame whose function is uncertain. The CDR3 is made up of 18 amino acids. Unmatched junction bases numbered 10, after V lost 5 bases and J lost 2 bases. In nucleotides, the CDR3 is TGTGCCAGCAGCAGACTAGCGGGGCGCCTACGAAACACCGGGGAGCTGTTTTTT. Protein product: CASSRLAGRLRNTGELFF.

V usage is TRBV4-2 and J usage is TRBJ1-5; 10 bases line up with TRBD1. Looked up from germline, CDR1 is LGHNA and CDR2 is YNFKEQ. There are 16 residues in the CDR3. With V trimmed by 1 base and J by 4 bases, 4 bases remained unmatched. The CDR3: CASSQGDRGRNQPQHF. DNA of the CDR3: TGTGCCAGCAGCCAAGGAGACAGGGGGCGGAATCAGCCCCAGCATTTT.

As regards this clonotype: Its ends do not fully match the called genes, so a read error is possible. The chain recombines TRBV4-1 with TRBJ2-7, with 11 bases identical to TRBD1. Per germline, CDR1 MGHRA and CDR2 YSYEKL. The CDR3 loop spans 14 amino acids. This CDR3 is CASSLGQGANEQYF. The CDR3 region has the DNA TGTGCCAGCAGCCTAGGACAGGGGGCCAACGAGCAGTACTTC.

The chain employs TRBV15 and TRBJ2-7, with 9 bases matching TRBD1. The germline CDR1 and CDR2 sequences are LNHNV and YYDKDF (reference sequence). This CDR3 comprises 13 residues. With V trimmed by 4 bases and J by 4 bases, 2 bases remained unmatched. CDR3: CATSTGTGYEQYF. The CDR3 DNA reads TGTGCCACCAGCACGGGGACAGGGTACGAGCAGTACTTC.

This chain connects TRBV24-1 to TRBJ1-1; 9 nucleotides match TRBD1. The CDR3 totals 15 residues. CDR1 is KGHDR, CDR2 SFDVKD, per germline. V gave up 7 bases and J gave up 1 base; unmatched junction bases: 6. CDR3 DNA: TGTGCCACCAGCCCTTCGGGACAGGGGAACACTGAAGCTTTCTTT. This codes for CATSPSGQGNTEAFF.

The V and J genes are TRBV28 and TRBJ2-7; 12 nucleotides agree with TRBD2. With V trimmed by 3 bases and J by 1 base, 7 bases remained unmatched. This CDR3 spans 17 amino acids. Germline CDR1 MDHEN, CDR2 SYDVKM. The CDR3 loop is CASSFGLAGGVSYEQYF. CDR3 bases: TGTGCCAGCAGTTTTGGTCTAGCGGGGGGGGTATCCTACGAGCAGTACTTC.

The J gene is TRBJ2-7, the V gene TRBV28, with D perhaps assigned TRBD1 or TRBD2 (5 bases each). The CDR3 length is 17 residues. Trimming removed 7 bases from V and 3 bases from J, with 25 bases in between. CDR1 is MDHEN, CDR2 SYDVKM, per germline. CDR3 sequence: CASTIGGQGPPYYEQYF. Here the CDR3 DNA reads TGTGCCAGCACCATAGGAGGTCAGGGTCCCCCGTACTACGAGCAGTACTTC.

This clonotype appeared a few times. This chain joins TRBV18 and TRBJ2-7, with a possible D match to TRBD2 (5 bases). This CDR3 spans 11 amino acids. Trimming cost V 3 bases and J 6 bases, with 6 bases left between them. In germline, CDR1 is KGHSH, CDR2 LQKENI. For the CDR3, the DNA is TGTGCCAGCTCACCTGCGGGCGAGCAGTACTTC. It encodes CASSPAGEQYF.

The rearrangement uses TRBV6-1 and TRBJ2-1, with 9 bases fitting TRBD2. CDR1 MNHNS and CDR2 SASEGT come from the germline V gene. Trimming cost V 1 base and J 3 bases; bases outside gene matches: 10. This CDR3 is built from 18 residues. In DNA, the CDR3 is TGTGCCAGCAGTGAAGGGCTAGCGGGGATCCCAATCTACAATGAGCAGTTCTTC. Translated, it gives CASSEGLAGIPIYNEQFF.

The chain recombines TRBV18 with TRBJ1-5; maybe TRBD1 (5 bases). V shed 6 bases and J shed 1 base, with 19 bases lying between them. There are 17 residues in the CDR3. Per germline, CDR1 KGHSH and CDR2 LQKENI. The CDR3 reads CASSLDTGTTSNQPQHF. In DNA, the CDR3 is TGTGCCAGCTCGCTGGATACCGGGACCACAAGCAATCAGCCCCAGCATTTT.

This sequence joins TRBV3-1 and TRBJ2-5; 7 bases are shared with TRBD1. CDR1 and CDR2 (germline): LGHDT, YNNKEL (reference sequence). The CDR3 spans 13 residues. J lost 5 bases, V lost 4 bases, and 4 bases had no gene match. The CDR3 nucleotides are TGTGCCAGCAGCCCGACAGGGATCGAGACCCAGTACTTC. Residues: CASSPTGIETQYF.

The gene calls are TRBV2 and TRBJ1-6; D is undetermined. The CDR3 has 16 residues. The germline V and J ends were trimmed by 7 bases and 0 bases, with 13 bases remaining between them. Looked up from germline, CDR1 is SNHLY and CDR2 is FYNNEI. The CDR3 spells CASTLTENSYNSPLHF. CDR3 nucleotides: TGTGCCAGCACCCTGACCGAAAACTCCTATAATTCACCCCTCCACTTT.

The V gene is TRBV19, the J gene TRBJ2-7; 7 bases fit TRBD1. Germline V lookup: CDR1 LNHDA, CDR2 SQIVND (reference sequence). CDR3 length: 13 amino acids. J gave up 5 bases and V 9 bases, and 10 bases lay outside the gene matches. The CDR3 sequence: CASTQTGADEQYF. In DNA form, the CDR3 reads TGTGCCAGCACCCAAACAGGGGCGGACGAGCAGTACTTC.

CDR3 DNA sequence: TGTGCCAGCAGCTTAGGGCTAGTTGACGGCGCCCTAGGTGAAAAACTGTTTTTT. It codes for CASSLGLVDGALGEKLFF. The chain carries TRBV7-2 and TRBJ1-4; D remains unclear. Looked up from germline, CDR1 is SGHTA and CDR2 is FQGNSA. Trimming removed 1 base from V and 7 bases from J, with 22 bases in between. The length of the CDR3 is 18 residues.

The V call is TRBV6-6, the J call TRBJ1-1; D gene ambiguous. This CDR3 comprises 15 residues. The germline CDR1 and CDR2 sequences are MNHNY and SVGAGI (reference sequence). The germline V and J ends were trimmed by 0 bases and 1 base, with 9 bases remaining between them. This CDR3 is CASSYSSQGNTEAFF. The CDR3 bases are TGTGCCAGCAGTTACTCGTCCCAAGGGAACACTGAAGCTTTCTTT.

This clonotype has just a few counts. The chain couples TRBV5-1 to TRBJ1-2; D is unresolved. V gave up 2 bases and J gave up 6 bases, with 11 bases separating them. Looked up from germline, CDR1 is SGHRS and CDR2 is YFSETQ. The CDR3 is made up of 13 amino acids. CDR3 in DNA: TGCGCCAGCAGCTTTCCGGGGTGGGATGGCTACACCTTC. It is translated as CASSFPGWDGYTF. Full variable domain (remainder filled in from reference TRBV5-1 and TRBJ1-2): KAGVTQTPRYLIKTRGQQVTLSCSPISGHRSVSWYQQTPGQGLQFLFEYFSETQRNKGNFPGRFSGRQFSNSRSEMNVSTLELGDSALYLCASSFPGWDGYTFGSGTRLTVV.

V is TRBV28 and J is TRBJ2-7, with D perhaps matching TRBD2 (6 bases). The CDR3 is 15 amino acids. Germline-derived CDR1 and CDR2 are MDHEN and SYDVKM. Trimming cost V 5 bases and J 0 bases, with 14 bases left between them. DNA of the CDR3: TGTGCCAGCAGTGCCCCACGGGGGACCTCCTACGAGCAGTACTTC. The encoded protein is CASSAPRGTSYEQYF. Full variable domain (outside the CDR3, taken from reference TRBV28 and TRBJ2-7): DVKVTQSSRYLVKRTGEKVFLECVQDMDHENMFWYRQDPGLGLRLIYFSYDVKMKEKGDIPEGYSVSREKKERFSLILESASTNQTSMYLCASSAPRGTSYEQYFGPGTRLTVT.

The chain is built from TRBV9 and TRBJ2-2; TRBD1 or TRBD2 may be the D gene (5 bases each). Trimming shortened V by 6 bases and J by 4 bases, and 10 bases separated the two germline ends. The V gene's germline CDR1 is SGDLS and CDR2 YYNGEE. CDR3 length: 13 residues. The CDR3 DNA sequence: TGTGCCAGCACCCGGGACGGCACCGGGGAGCTGTTTTTT. It encodes CASTRDGTGELFF.

The chain joins TRBV15 to TRBJ2-1; no definite D call. V dropped 0 bases and J dropped 9 bases, with 9 bases sitting between them. Germline V CDR1 and CDR2: LNHNV, YYDKDF (reference sequence). The CDR3 has 13 amino acids. The CDR3 here is CATSRDLKGEQFF. The DNA for the CDR3 is TGTGCCACCAGCAGAGATCTGAAGGGTGAGCAGTTCTTC.

The chain joins TRBV7-8 to TRBJ2-3; a possible D gene is TRBD2 (5 bases). In germline, CDR1 is SGHVS, CDR2 FQNEAQ. Trimming took off 1 base at V and 4 bases at J, with 9 bases between the two ends. The CDR3 is made up of 14 amino acids. This CDR3 is CASSLGGSADTQYF. Written as DNA, the CDR3 is TGTGCCAGCAGCTTAGGTGGGAGTGCAGATACGCAGTATTTT.

The V and J genes are TRBV7-2 and TRBJ2-5, with D uncertain. The V end lost 4 bases, the J end lost 1 base, and 10 bases lay between the germline ends. This CDR3 is built from 14 residues. Per the germline V gene, CDR1 is SGHTA and CDR2 is FQGNSA. The CDR3 protein is CASSSNGLQETQYF. CDR3 bases: TGTGCCAGCAGCTCAAATGGTCTCCAAGAGACCCAGTACTTC.

The chain carries TRBV5-8 and TRBJ2-2; weak D call: TRBD2 (7 bases). V was clipped by 7 bases and J by 6 bases, with 22 bases between them. The CDR3 runs 16 residues. Germline V gene data show CDR1 as SGHTS and CDR2 as YDEGEE. CDR3 amino acids: CASQQGTSGIAGELFF. CDR3 nucleotides: TGTGCCAGCCAACAGGGAACAAGCGGGATAGCCGGGGAGCTGTTTTTT.

The CDR3 region has the DNA TGTGCCAGCAGCCACTCGGACGGCCGCAGCTATGGCTACACCTTC. Translation gives CASSHSDGRSYGYTF. The rearrangement joins TRBV3-1 to TRBJ1-2; D gene unclear. V lost 3 bases to trimming and J lost 4 bases, with 15 bases between them. This CDR3 spans 15 amino acids. Germline CDR1 and CDR2: LGHDT and YNNKEL (reference sequence).

The rearrangement uses TRBV7-9 and TRBJ2-5; TRBD2 might be the D (6 bases). The CDR3 is made up of 13 amino acids. The germline V and J ends were trimmed by 6 bases and 2 bases, with 10 bases remaining between them. Germline V gene sequence: CDR1 SEHNR, CDR2 FQNEAQ (reference sequence). The CDR3 sequence is CASSWDLQETQYF. CDR3 coding DNA: TGTGCCAGCAGTTGGGACTTACAAGAGACCCAGTACTTC.

This chain links TRBV2 with TRBJ2-3; 9 nucleotides line up with TRBD2. In germline, CDR1 is SNHLY, CDR2 FYNNEI. CDR3 length: 15 residues. Trimming took 6 bases from V and 3 from J; bases not matched to a gene: 7. This CDR3 reads CASRAGGANTDTQYF. The CDR3 bases are TGTGCCAGCAGGGCGGGAGGGGCGAATACAGATACGCAGTATTTT.

This chain links TRBV19 with TRBJ2-2; tentatively, D is TRBD1 (5 bases). Looked up from germline, CDR1 is LNHDA and CDR2 is SQIVND (reference sequence). This CDR3 spans 17 amino acids. V was cut by 3 bases and J by 6 bases, with 20 bases left in between. The CDR3 region has the DNA TGTGCCAGTAGTATCCCTCAGGGTGCCGGATATGCCGGGGAGCTGTTTTTT. Its translation: CASSIPQGAGYAGELFF.